The T cell receptor (beta chain) described here comes from a study of monozygotic twins with inflammatory bowel disease. This CDR3 is built from 13 residues. Looked up from germline, CDR1 is SGHAT and CDR2 is FQDESV (reference sequence). For both chains, the TCRalpha and TCRbeta cDNA went through two nested PCRs of about 15 and 9 cycles. No DNA is given; TCRdb re-called the 5' RACE reads and lists each CDR3 protein once. This specimen shows fewer than 450,000 distinct CDR3 sequences; the ten leading clones hold 2.5% to 3%. The sample consisted of blood. This chain joins TRBV11-1 and TRBJ2-7. The clonotype originates from a human donor with ulcerative colitis or Crohn's disease, or a healthy co-twin of an affected twin (not recorded which). The CDR3: CASSSRGSYEQYF.